The 3 T cell receptor beta chains below were found in one sample sequenced in a study of T cell responses to AZD1222 COVID-19 vaccine. The protocol was immunoSEQ multiplex PCR, while the TCRdb copy is restricted to in-frame clones and leaves out a portion. The sample holds 95,000 to 150,000 clones, approximately 88% seen once. Source: peripheral blood, taken on day 0 of AZD1222 vaccination. The receptors stem from an adult in good health.

The gene calls are TRBV5-1 and TRBJ2-2, with 7 bases fitting TRBD1. The V segment lost 4 bases and the J segment 4 bases; nucleotides outside the gene matches: 4. The CDR3 contains 14 residues. From germline, CDR1 is SGHRS and CDR2 YFSETQ. The CDR3 DNA is TGCGCCAGCAGCCCAGGGGGTCGCACCGGGGAGCTGTTTTTT. This encodes CASSPGGRTGELFF.

This clone came up once. This rearrangement joins TRBV11-2 to TRBJ2-3, with 10 bases that match TRBD2. Germline lookup yields CDR1 SGHAT and CDR2 FQNNGV. The CDR3 is 15 amino acids. V gave up 6 bases and J gave up 5 bases; unmatched junction bases: 8. CDR3 protein: CASRPSGGARDTQYF. The CDR3 DNA reads TGTGCCAGCAGGCCGAGCGGGGGGGCCCGAGATACGCAGTATTTT.

Worth noting for this clone: It is unclear where the CDR3 begins or ends on the DNA, so no DNA is shown, and the CDR3 is as TCRdb lists it. V is TRBV4-2 and J is TRBJ1-3; TRBD1, the D gene given by the table, was not confirmed from the DNA. The CDR3 spans 14 residues, counting both ends. Germline V gene sequence: CDR1 LGHNA, CDR2 YNFKEQ. The CDR3 here is CASSQVGQGASTVF.